Sequencing of this TCR beta chain was carried out in a study of blood T cell repertoires in COVID-19. Germline V CDR1 and CDR2: GTSNPN, SVGIG (reference sequence). CDR3 length: 12 amino acids. V lost 3 bases and J lost 11; bases outside the gene matches: 6. In the study's own analysis: How many nucleated cells were present was estimated from reference gene primer amplification. The assay was immunoSEQ multiplex PCR, and TCRdb's table has in-frame clones only and misses some. The V and J calls and the clone size are those of that table, but D and trimming were determined from the DNA. Of hundreds of thousands of clones in the sample, about 91% were seen once.

Sequenced input: PBMCs or T cells enriched from blood (not recorded which). The J gene is TRBJ1-2, the V gene TRBV30, with 10 bases aligning to TRBD1. The TCR originated in a woman in her 40s with acute COVID-19. The CDR3 sequence: CAWRGTGDPYTF. The CDR3 DNA sequence: TGTGCCTGGAGAGGGACAGGGGATCCTTACACCTTC.